Listed here is a single T cell receptor beta chain. The antigen remains unidentified. This CDR3 is missing its conserved last phenylalanine or tryptophan, likely due to a read error. Amplification of TCR beta CDR3 regions was performed using RNA transcripts as template. An initial round of RT-PCR targeting the TCR CDR3 relied on the HTBI primer set. Each CDR3 protein is one row after TCRdb ran MiXCR on the multiplex PCR reads. This table has 560,000 or so distinct CDR3 sequences, approximately 44% appearing once. These data are taken from a study of T cells in Graves' hyperthyroidism and ophthalmopathy. Whole-study results and caveats: Most thyroid-expanded clonotypes above 0.001 were also found in blood.

This CDR3 is built from 15 residues. V lost 3 bases and J lost 7; bases outside the gene matches: 4. The germline V gene has CDR1 LNHNV and CDR2 YYDKDF (reference sequence). Stability of Graves' hyperthyroidism was defined as absent ophthalmopathy progression within 18 months. Patients with uncontrolled infections, other autoimmune diseases, pregnancy or lactation were excluded. Thyroid ultrasound, orbital computed tomography, clinical symptoms, and serum thyroxine and TRAb underpinned diagnoses. The sequencing sample was made of peripheral blood or thyroid tissue (not recorded which). The chain links TRBV15 to TRBJ1-4; the match to TRBD1 covers 11 bases. The TCR originated in a woman aged 18-35 years with Graves' hyperthyroidism. This CDR3 reads CATSSPGTGGEKLFY. CDR3 coding DNA: TGTGCCACCAGCAGCCCCGGGACAGGGGGTGAAAAACTGTTTTAT.